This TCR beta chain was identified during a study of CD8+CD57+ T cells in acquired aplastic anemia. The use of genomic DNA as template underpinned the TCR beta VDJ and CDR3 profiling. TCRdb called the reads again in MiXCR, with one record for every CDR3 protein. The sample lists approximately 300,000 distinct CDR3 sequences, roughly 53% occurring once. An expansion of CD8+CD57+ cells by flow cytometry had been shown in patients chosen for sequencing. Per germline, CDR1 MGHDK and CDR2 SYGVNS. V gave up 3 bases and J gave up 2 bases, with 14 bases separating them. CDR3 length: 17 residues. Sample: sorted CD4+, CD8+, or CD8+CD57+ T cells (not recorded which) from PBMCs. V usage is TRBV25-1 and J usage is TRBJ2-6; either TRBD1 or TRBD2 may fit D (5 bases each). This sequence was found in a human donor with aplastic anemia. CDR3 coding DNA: TGTGCCAGCAGTGAGTTAGAGGGCAGGGCTGGGGCCAACGTCCTGACTTTC. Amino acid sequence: CASSELEGRAGANVLTF.